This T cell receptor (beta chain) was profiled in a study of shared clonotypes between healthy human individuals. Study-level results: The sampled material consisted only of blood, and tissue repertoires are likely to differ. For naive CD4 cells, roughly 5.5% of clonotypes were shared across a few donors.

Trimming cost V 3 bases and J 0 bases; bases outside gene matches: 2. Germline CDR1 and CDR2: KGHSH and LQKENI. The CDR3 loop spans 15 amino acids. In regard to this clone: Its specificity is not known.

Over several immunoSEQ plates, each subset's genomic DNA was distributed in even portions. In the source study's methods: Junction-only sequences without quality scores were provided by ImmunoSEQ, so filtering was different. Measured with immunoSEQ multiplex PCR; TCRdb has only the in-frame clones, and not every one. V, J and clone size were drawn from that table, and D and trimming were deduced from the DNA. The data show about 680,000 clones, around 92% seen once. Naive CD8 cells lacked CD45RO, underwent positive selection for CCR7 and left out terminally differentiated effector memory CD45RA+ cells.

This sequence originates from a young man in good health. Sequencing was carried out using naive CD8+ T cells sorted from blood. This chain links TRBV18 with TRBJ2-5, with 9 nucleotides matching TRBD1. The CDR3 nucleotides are TGTGCCAGCTCACCGACAGGGGGGTACCAAGAGACCCAGTACTTC. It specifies CASSPTGGYQETQYF. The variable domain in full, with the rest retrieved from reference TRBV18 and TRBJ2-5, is NAGVMQNPRHLVRRRGQEARLRCSPMKGHSHVYWYRQLPEEGLKFMVYLQKENIIDESGMPKERFSAEFPKEGPSILRIQQVVRGDSAAYFCASSPTGGYQETQYFGPGTRLLVL.